Each of the 7 T cell receptor beta chains below was sequenced from the same sample in a study of cytomegalovirus exposure and HLA in healthy donors. In the PCR, 60 Vbeta and 13 Jbeta primers were used. The table came from immunoSEQ multiplex PCR; TCRdb's copy has only in-frame clones and leaves some out. The repertoire consists of about 110,000 clones, with about 81% occurring once and the leading ten covering 2.1%. Material: PBMCs. These receptors came from a man aged 25 to 40 in good health and CMV-seronegative.

This CDR3 reads CASSYSGEGYGYTF. CDR3 bases: TGTGCCAGCAGTTATTCCGGCGAGGGCTATGGCTACACCTTC. V and J are TRBV6-5 and TRBJ1-2; D is unclear. The germline gives CDR1 MNHEY, CDR2 SVGAGI. Trimming left V 3 bases short and J 4 bases short, with 12 bases between. This CDR3 is 14 amino acids long.

The V and J genes are TRBV9 and TRBJ1-1; D perhaps matches TRBD1 (5 bases). This CDR3 is built from 13 residues. The V gene's germline CDR1 is SGDLS and CDR2 YYNGEE. Trimming took off 0 bases at V and 7 bases at J, with 10 bases between the two ends. The CDR3 DNA reads TGTGCCAGCAGCGTAGCTACGGGGGGTGAAGCTTTCTTT. Encoded protein: CASSVATGGEAFF.

This clone has just a few counts. CDR3 region: CAWRGQKNTEAFF. For the CDR3, the DNA is TGTGCCTGGAGAGGACAGAAGAACACTGAAGCTTTCTTT. The rearrangement uses TRBV30 and TRBJ1-1, with a weak D call TRBD1 (6 bases). Trimming pared 3 bases from V and 1 base from J, leaving 9 bases between. Germline V gene lookup returns CDR1 GTSNPN and CDR2 SVGIG (reference sequence). The CDR3 totals 13 residues.

This clone was detected a few times. The chain recombines TRBV7-6 with TRBJ2-5; 11 bases fit TRBD1. V lost 5 bases and J lost 4; bases outside the gene matches: 9. Germline-derived CDR1 and CDR2 are SGHVS and FNYEAQ. The CDR3 contains 16 residues. The CDR3 region has the DNA TGTGCCAGCAGCCCGGTGATGGACAGGGGGCGAGAGACCCAGTACTTC. Its translation is CASSPVMDRGRETQYF.

This clone was counted once. This chain connects TRBV7-6 to TRBJ1-1, with D tentatively TRBD1 (5 bases). Germline loops: CDR1 SGHVS, CDR2 FNYEAQ. This CDR3 is 13 amino acids long. V lost 2 bases and J 6 bases, leaving 10 bases between the germline ends. DNA of the CDR3: TGTGCCAGCAGCTTATCCATACAGGCTGAAGCTTTCTTT. Protein product: CASSLSIQAEAFF.

The chain recombines TRBV6-1 with TRBJ1-2, with D maybe TRBD1 (5 bases). Germline CDR1 MNHNS, CDR2 SASEGT. The V end was cut by 6 bases, the J end by 2 bases, with 13 bases between. The CDR3 runs 14 residues. CDR3 nucleotide sequence: TGTGCCAGCAGCCCCACGGGGGGGAACTATGGCTACACCTTC. Its translation is CASSPTGGNYGYTF.

This chain joins TRBV7-3 and TRBJ2-2; maybe TRBD1 (6 bases). The length of the CDR3 is 14 residues. V lost 2 bases and J lost 8, with 12 bases in between. Germline V gives CDR1 SGHTA, CDR2 FQGTGA. CDR3 in DNA: TGTGCCAGCAGCTTACAGGACAGATCGGGGGAGCTGTTTTTT. It encodes CASSLQDRSGELFF.